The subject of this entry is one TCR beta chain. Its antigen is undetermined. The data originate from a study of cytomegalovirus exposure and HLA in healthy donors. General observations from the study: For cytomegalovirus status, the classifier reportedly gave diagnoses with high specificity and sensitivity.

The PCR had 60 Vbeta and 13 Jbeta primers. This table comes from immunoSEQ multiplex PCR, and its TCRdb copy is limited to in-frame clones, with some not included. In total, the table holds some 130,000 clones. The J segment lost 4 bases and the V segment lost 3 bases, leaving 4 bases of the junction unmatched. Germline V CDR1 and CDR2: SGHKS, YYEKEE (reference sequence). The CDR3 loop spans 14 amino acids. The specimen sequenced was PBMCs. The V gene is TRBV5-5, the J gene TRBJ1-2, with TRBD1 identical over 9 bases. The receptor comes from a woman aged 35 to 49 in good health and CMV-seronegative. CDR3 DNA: TGTGCCAGCAGCTCTGGGGGACAGGGCTATGGCTACACCTTC. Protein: CASSSGGQGYGYTF.